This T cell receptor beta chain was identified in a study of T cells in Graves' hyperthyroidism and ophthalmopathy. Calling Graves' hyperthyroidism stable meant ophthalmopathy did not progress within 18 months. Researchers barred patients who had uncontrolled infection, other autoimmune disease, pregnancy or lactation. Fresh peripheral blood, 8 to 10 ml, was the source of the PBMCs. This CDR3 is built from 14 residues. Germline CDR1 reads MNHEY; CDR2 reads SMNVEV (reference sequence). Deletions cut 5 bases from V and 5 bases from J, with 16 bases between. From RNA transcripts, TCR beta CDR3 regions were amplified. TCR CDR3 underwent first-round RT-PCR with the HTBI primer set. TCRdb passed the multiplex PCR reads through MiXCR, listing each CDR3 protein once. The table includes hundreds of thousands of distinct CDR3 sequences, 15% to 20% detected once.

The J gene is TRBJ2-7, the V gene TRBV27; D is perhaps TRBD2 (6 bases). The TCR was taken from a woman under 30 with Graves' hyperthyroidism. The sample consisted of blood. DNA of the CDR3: TGTGCCAGCAGTATCTCGGGACTTTCGGACGAGCAGTACTTC. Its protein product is CASSISGLSDEQYF.